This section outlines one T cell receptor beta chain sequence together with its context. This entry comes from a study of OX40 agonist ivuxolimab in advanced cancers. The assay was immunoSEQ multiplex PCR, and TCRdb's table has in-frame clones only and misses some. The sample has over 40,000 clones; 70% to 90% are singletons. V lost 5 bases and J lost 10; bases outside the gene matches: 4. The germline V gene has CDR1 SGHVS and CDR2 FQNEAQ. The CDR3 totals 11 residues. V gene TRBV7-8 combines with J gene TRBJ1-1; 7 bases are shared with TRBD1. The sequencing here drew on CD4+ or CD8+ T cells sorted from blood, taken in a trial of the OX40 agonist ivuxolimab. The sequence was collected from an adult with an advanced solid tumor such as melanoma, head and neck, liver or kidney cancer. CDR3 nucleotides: TGTGCCAGCAGCCTAGACAGGGCAGCTTTCTTT. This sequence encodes CASSLDRAAFF.